Listed below are T cell receptor beta chains from one sample, sequenced in a study of cytotoxic CD8 clonotypes in ibrutinib-treated CLL. Libraries were prepared by immunoSEQ multiplex PCR; TCRdb keeps only in-frame clonotypes and omits some of them. The sample holds tens of thousands of clones, 86% seen once. This specimen consisted of PBMCs, obtained before ibrutinib treatment. The receptor set was obtained from a human donor with chronic lymphocytic leukemia. Both conserved end residues are part of each CDR3. D genes are given only for firm matches. Part of the rows lack a size; the others show once, few, many or a class for expanded clones.

size: .; J: TRBJ2-5; D: TRBD1; V: TRBV11-3; DNA: TGTGCCAGCAGCTTAGTCCGACCGGGACAGGTGAGGATCCAAGAGACCCAGTACTTC; CDR3: CASSLVRPGQVRIQETQYF
size: once; J: TRBJ1-1; D: TRBD1; V: TRBV25-1; DNA: TGTGCCAGCAGTGAATCTTGGCTGACAGGGGGTCGTGTCACTGAAGCTTTCTTT; CDR3: CASSESWLTGGRVTEAFF
size: .; J: TRBJ2-3; D: .; V: TRBV28; DNA: TGTGCCAGCAGTTTCGGGTCTAGGGGACAGTATTTT; CDR3: CASSFGSRGQYF
size: .; J: TRBJ1-1; D: .; V: TRBV6-5; DNA: TGTGCCAGCAGTTCCTACACTGAAGCTTTCTTT; CDR3: CASSSYTEAFF
size: .; J: TRBJ2-1; D: TRBD2; V: TRBV5-1; DNA: TGCGCCAGCAGCCCAGCGGGAGGGCTGGACAATGAGCAGTTCTTC; CDR3: CASSPAGGLDNEQFF
size: once; J: TRBJ1-3; D: .; V: TRBV21-1; DNA: TGTGCCAGCAGCAGTATAATACAGGGGAGCTCTGGAAACACCATATATTTT; CDR3: CASSSIIQGSSGNTIYF
size: .; J: TRBJ2-3; D: .; V: TRBV28; DNA: TGTGCCAGCAGTCCACAGCCAGGGCGGGATAGCACAGATACGCAGTATTTT; CDR3: CASSPQPGRDSTDTQYF
size: .; J: TRBJ2-7; D: TRBD1; V: TRBV10-2; DNA: TGCGCCAGCAGTCCGGACAGGGGGGCGTCCTACGAGCAGTACTTC; CDR3: CASSPDRGASYEQYF
size: .; J: TRBJ1-1; D: .; V: TRBV29-1; DNA: TGCAGCGTTTCCGAGGGAGTTAACACTGAAGCTTTCTTT; CDR3: CSVSEGVNTEAFF
size: .; J: TRBJ2-7; D: TRBD1; V: TRBV27; DNA: TGTGCCAGCAGCACCGGGACAGGGGTATACGAGCAGTACTTC; CDR3: CASSTGTGVYEQYF
size: .; J: TRBJ2-5; D: TRBD1; V: TRBV29-1; DNA: TGCAGCGTTGAGGGACAGATCCTCCAAGAGACCCAGTACTTC; CDR3: CSVEGQILQETQYF
size: .; J: TRBJ2-7; D: TRBD1; V: TRBV2; DNA: TGTGCCAGCAGCCCCCGGACAGGGGACTCCTACGAGCAGTACTTC; CDR3: CASSPRTGDSYEQYF
size: .; J: TRBJ2-1; D: .; V: TRBV5-1; DNA: TGCGCCAGCAGCTTGGCCCCCGACACCTACAATGAGCAGTTCTTC; CDR3: CASSLAPDTYNEQFF
size: .; J: TRBJ2-7; D: .; V: TRBV27; DNA: TGTGCCAGCAGCCCCCAGAGCTCCTACGAGCAGTACTTC; CDR3: CASSPQSSYEQYF
size: .; J: TRBJ2-7; D: .; V: TRBV5-1; DNA: TGCGCCAGCAGCTTCCAAGGCTGGGAGTACGAGCAGTACTTC; CDR3: CASSFQGWEYEQYF
size: .; J: TRBJ2-7; D: .; V: TRBV7-6; DNA: TGTGCCACCCGGGGGGCAGGCTCCTACGAGCAGTACTTC; CDR3: CATRGAGSYEQYF
size: .; J: TRBJ1-3; D: .; V: TRBV7-3; DNA: TGTGCCAGCAGCTTGGGTATCTCTGGAAACACCATATATTTT; CDR3: CASSLGISGNTIYF
size: .; J: TRBJ1-1; D: TRBD1; V: TRBV5-4; DNA: TGTGCCAGCAGCGACCTTCATAAGGGGGCCGAAGCTTTCTTT; CDR3: CASSDLHKGAEAFF
size: .; J: TRBJ1-5; D: .; V: TRBV30; DNA: TGTGCCTGGAGCAAGACGGGGATCATGCCCCAGCATTTT; CDR3: CAWSKTGIMPQHF
size: .; J: TRBJ2-7; D: TRBD1; V: TRBV29-1; DNA: TGCAGCGTTGAAGATTTGGGGGCAGGGGGCCCCTACGAGCAGTACTTC; CDR3: CSVEDLGAGGPYEQYF
size: .; J: TRBJ1-3; D: .; V: TRBV27; DNA: TGTGCCAGCAGTTTGCGCGTACATGGAGTAAACACCATATATTTT; CDR3: CASSLRVHGVNTIYF
size: .; J: TRBJ2-7; D: .; V: TRBV7-6; DNA: TGTGCCAGCAGCCCAGACGACGCGAACTACGAGCAGTACTTC; CDR3: CASSPDDANYEQYF
size: .; J: TRBJ1-2; D: .; V: TRBV5-6; DNA: TGTGCCAGCAGCTTGGGGGGCGAAATTTATAACTATGGCTACACCTTC; CDR3: CASSLGGEIYNYGYTF
size: .; J: TRBJ1-1; D: .; V: TRBV7-9; DNA: TGTGCCAGCAGCCAAGGGACGGCGAACACTGAAGCTTTCTTT; CDR3: CASSQGTANTEAFF
size: once; J: TRBJ2-7; D: TRBD1; V: TRBV10-3; DNA: TGTGCCATCAGTGAGACCGGACAGGGGGGAATTTACGAGCAGTACTTC; CDR3: CAISETGQGGIYEQYF
size: .; J: TRBJ1-1; D: .; V: TRBV7-9; DNA: TGTGCCAGCAGCTCCCACAGGACAACGGTCACTGAAGCTTTCTTT; CDR3: CASSSHRTTVTEAFF
size: few; J: TRBJ1-1; D: .; V: TRBV6-1; DNA: TGTGCCAGCAGTCAGCGGGGGTTGAACACTGAAGCTTTCTTT; CDR3: CASSQRGLNTEAFF
size: .; J: TRBJ1-1; D: .; V: TRBV5-4; DNA: TGTGCCAGCAGCTTGGTCGGGGCGCGCACTGAAGCTTTCTTT; CDR3: CASSLVGARTEAFF
size: .; J: TRBJ2-7; D: TRBD1; V: TRBV7-9; DNA: TGTGCCAGCAGCCCCACGGGACAGTCTTTTTCCTACGAGCAGTACTTC; CDR3: CASSPTGQSFSYEQYF
size: .; J: TRBJ1-4; D: TRBD1; V: TRBV18; DNA: TGTGCCAGCTCACCGGATTACCGGGACAGGGTTAATGAAAAACTGTTTTTT; CDR3: CASSPDYRDRVNEKLFF
size: .; J: TRBJ2-1; D: .; V: TRBV19; DNA: TGTGCCAGTAGTATTGGGGACTCCTACAATGAGCAGTTCTTC; CDR3: CASSIGDSYNEQFF
size: .; J: TRBJ1-2; D: TRBD1; V: TRBV6-1; DNA: TGTGCCAGCAGTGACGGTAGGGGGCAATTCTGGTATGGCTACACCTTC; CDR3: CASSDGRGQFWYGYTF
size: .; J: TRBJ2-1; D: .; V: TRBV7-2; DNA: TGTGCCAGCAGCCTCTATCACAATGAGCAGTTCTTC; CDR3: CASSLYHNEQFF
size: .; J: TRBJ2-5; D: .; V: TRBV28; DNA: TGTGCCAGCAGTCAAATGGACAAACCTCCGCAAGAGACCCAGTACTTC; CDR3: CASSQMDKPPQETQYF
size: .; J: TRBJ2-5; D: TRBD1; V: TRBV7-9; DNA: TGTGCCAGCAGCTCAAACCGGGACAGGCCTGCCCAGTACTTC; CDR3: CASSSNRDRPAQYF
size: .; J: TRBJ1-5; D: .; V: TRBV4-2; DNA: TGTGCCAGCAGCCAAGACAGGGGATCTGGGCCCCAGCATTTT; CDR3: CASSQDRGSGPQHF
size: .; J: TRBJ2-4; D: .; V: TRBV19; DNA: TGTGCCAGTAGCCGACTGGGGGGAATTGGGGATCAAAACATTCAGTACTTC; CDR3: CASSRLGGIGDQNIQYF